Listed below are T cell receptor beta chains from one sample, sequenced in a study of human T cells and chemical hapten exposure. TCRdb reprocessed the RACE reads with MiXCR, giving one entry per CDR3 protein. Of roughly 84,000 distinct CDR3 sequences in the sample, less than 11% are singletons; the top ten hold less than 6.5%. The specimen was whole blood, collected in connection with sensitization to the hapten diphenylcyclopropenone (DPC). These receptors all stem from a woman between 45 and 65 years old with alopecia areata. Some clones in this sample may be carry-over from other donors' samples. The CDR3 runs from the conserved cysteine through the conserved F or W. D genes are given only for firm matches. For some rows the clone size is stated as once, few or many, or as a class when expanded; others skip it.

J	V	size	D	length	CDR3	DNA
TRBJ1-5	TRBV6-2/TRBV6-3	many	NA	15	CASNEARDPIWPQHF	TGTGCCAGCAACGAGGCAAGGGACCCAATCTGGCCCCAGCATTTT
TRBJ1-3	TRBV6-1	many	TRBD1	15	CASSGSDRVGNTIYF	TGTGCCAGCAGTGGATCCGACAGGGTCGGAAACACCATATATTTT
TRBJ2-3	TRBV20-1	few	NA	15	CSATSALGVTDTQYF	TGCAGTGCTACTTCCGCTCTGGGAGTGACAGATACGCAGTATTTT
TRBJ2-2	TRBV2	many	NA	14	CASSEFAATGELFF	TGTGCCAGCAGTGAGTTTGCGGCCACCGGGGAGCTGTTTTTT
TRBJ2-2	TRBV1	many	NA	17	CTSSQETGTRTPGELFF	TGCACCAGCAGCCAAGAGACCGGGACTAGAACCCCCGGGGAGCTGTTTTTT
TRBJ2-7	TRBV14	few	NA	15	CASSLKAGSSYEQYF	TGTGCCAGCAGCCTCAAGGCAGGCAGCTCCTACGAGCAGTACTTC
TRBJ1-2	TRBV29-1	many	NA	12	CSVRRQEDGYTF	TGCAGCGTTCGCCGGCAAGAGGATGGCTACACCTTC
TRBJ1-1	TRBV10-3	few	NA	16	CAISETGPRENTEAFF	TGTGCCATCAGTGAGACAGGGCCAAGAGAGAACACTGAAGCTTTCTTT
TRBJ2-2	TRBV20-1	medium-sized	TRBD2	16	CSARKTSGRLTGELFF	TGCAGTGCTAGAAAGACTAGCGGGAGGTTAACCGGGGAGCTGTTTTTT
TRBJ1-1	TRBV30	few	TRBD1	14	CAWRTGARVTEAFF	TGTGCCTGGAGGACAGGGGCTCGGGTCACTGAAGCTTTCTTT
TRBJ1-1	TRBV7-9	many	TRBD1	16	CASSSGRDRGPRGAFF	TGTGCCAGCAGCTCCGGCCGGGACAGGGGGCCGAGGGGCGCTTTCTTT
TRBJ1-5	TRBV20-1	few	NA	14	CSAPRGTKEQPQHF	TGCAGTGCTCCTCGTGGGACAAAAGAACAGCCCCAGCATTTT
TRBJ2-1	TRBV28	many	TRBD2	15	CASSPRVAGAPEQFF	TGTGCCAGCAGTCCCCGGGTAGCGGGAGCGCCTGAGCAGTTCTTC
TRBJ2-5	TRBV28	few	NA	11	CASRSQETQYF	TGTGCCAGCAGGTCCCAGGAGACCCAGTACTTC
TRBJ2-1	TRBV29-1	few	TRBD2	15	CSVVTGGTSANEQFF	TGCAGCGTTGTGACAGGAGGGACTAGCGCTAATGAGCAGTTCTTC
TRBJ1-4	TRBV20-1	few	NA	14	CSARDGRGREKLFF	TGCAGTGCTAGAGATGGTCGGGGACGTGAAAAACTGTTTTTT
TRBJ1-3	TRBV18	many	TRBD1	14	CASFPQGDGNTIYF	TGTGCCAGCTTTCCGCAGGGGGACGGAAACACCATATATTTT
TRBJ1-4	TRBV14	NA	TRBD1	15	CASSQERTGDEKLFF	TGTGCCAGCAGCCAAGAGAGGACAGGGGATGAAAAACTGTTTTTT
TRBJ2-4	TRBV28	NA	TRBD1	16	CASSPTGVIAKNIQYF	TGTGCCAGCAGCCCAACAGGGGTTATAGCCAAAAACATTCAGTACTTC
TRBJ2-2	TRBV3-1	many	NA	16	CASSRLGARNTGELFF	TGTGCCAGCAGCCGATTGGGGGCCCGGAACACCGGGGAGCTGTTTTTT
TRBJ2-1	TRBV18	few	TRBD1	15	CASKDRDRSDNEQFF	TGTGCCAGCAAAGACCGGGACAGGTCCGACAATGAGCAGTTCTTC
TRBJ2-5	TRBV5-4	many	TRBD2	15	CASSPGLAGGETQYF	TGTGCCAGCAGCCCGGGACTAGCGGGAGGAGAGACCCAGTACTTC
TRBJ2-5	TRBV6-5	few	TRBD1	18	CASSRNRPGQGVSETQYF	TGTGCCAGCAGCCGAAATCGTCCGGGACAGGGTGTTAGCGAGACCCAGTACTTC
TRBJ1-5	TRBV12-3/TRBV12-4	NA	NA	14	CASSLQSRNQPQHF	TGTGCCAGCAGCCTACAGAGCCGAAATCAGCCCCAGCATTTT
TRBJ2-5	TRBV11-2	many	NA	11	CASRLGETQYF	TGTGCCAGCAGACTAGGGGAGACCCAGTACTTC
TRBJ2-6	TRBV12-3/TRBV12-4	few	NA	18	CASSFMAGSFSGANVLTF	TGTGCCAGCAGTTTTATGGCAGGGTCCTTCTCTGGGGCCAACGTCCTGACTTTC